This is a list of T cell receptor beta chains from one sample in a study of OX40 agonist ivuxolimab in advanced cancers. The protocol was immunoSEQ multiplex PCR, while the TCRdb copy is restricted to in-frame clones and leaves out a portion. The repertoire holds 55,000 to 80,000 clones, with around 90% as singletons. This sample comprised CD4+ or CD8+ T cells sorted from blood, obtained in a trial of the OX40 agonist ivuxolimab. The source of these receptors is an adult with an advanced solid tumor such as melanoma, head and neck, liver or kidney cancer. Both conserved end residues are part of each CDR3. The D gene is left open where the match is weak. Clone size is not always given. Where it is, it says once, few, many or a class for expanded clones.

clone_size,v_call,j_call,d_call,cdr3_nt,cdr3_aa
NA,TRBV5-4,TRBJ2-4,NA,TGTGCCAGCAGCGCCGGATACCAGGCAGGGACCAAAAACATTCAGTACTTC,CASSAGYQAGTKNIQYF
NA,TRBV18,TRBJ1-6,NA,TGTGCCAGCTCACCATTAACAGATAATTCACCCCTCCACTTT,CASSPLTDNSPLHF
NA,TRBV10-2,TRBJ2-2,TRBD1,TGCGCCAGCAGCGCCGGGACAGGCACCGGGGAGCTGTTTTTT,CASSAGTGTGELFF
NA,TRBV5-8,TRBJ1-6,TRBD1,TGTGCCAGCAGCTTGGGAAGGGGGCTAGGCTCACCCCTCCACTTT,CASSLGRGLGSPLHF
NA,TRBV19,TRBJ1-1,NA,TGTGCCAGTAGTATCAAGATCACGCTGGGAAACACTGAAGCTTTCTTT,CASSIKITLGNTEAFF
NA,TRBV7-9,TRBJ2-5,TRBD1,TGTGCCAGCAGCCTGACCCAGGGGGCGGGAGAGACCCAGTACTTC,CASSLTQGAGETQYF
NA,TRBV18,TRBJ2-2,NA,TGTGCCAGCTCACCACCGGGCGTCCGAGAGCTGTTTTTT,CASSPPGVRELFF
few,TRBV19,TRBJ1-3,TRBD1,TGTGCCAGTAGTCTCGACAGGGAAAGAAACACCATATATTTT,CASSLDRERNTIYF
once,TRBV5-1,TRBJ2-1,TRBD2,TGCGCCAGCAGCCTCATTGCGGGAGGGCCGGGTGAGCAGTTCTTC,CASSLIAGGPGEQFF
NA,TRBV5-5,TRBJ1-2,NA,TGTGCCAGCAGCTTGGAACAGGGATTTCCTGGCTACACCTTC,CASSLEQGFPGYTF
once,TRBV6-6,TRBJ1-4,NA,TGTGCCAGCATCTTAGGACCCTCAACTAATGAAAAACTGTTTTTT,CASILGPSTNEKLFF
NA,TRBV19,TRBJ1-5,NA,TGTGCCAGTAGTCTCCGGGACAATGCTGGACAGCCCCAGCATTTT,CASSLRDNAGQPQHF
NA,TRBV5-1,TRBJ2-7,TRBD2,TGCGCCACGGCTAGGACTAGCGGGAGATCCGAGCAGTACTTC,CATARTSGRSEQYF
once,TRBV2,TRBJ1-5,NA,TGTGCCAGCAAGACAGGACATAGCAATCAGCCCCAGCATTTT,CASKTGHSNQPQHF
NA,TRBV10-3,TRBJ2-1,NA,TGTGCCATCAGTGCAGGGCTGCATGAGCAGTTCTTC,CAISAGLHEQFF
few,TRBV19,TRBJ2-4,TRBD2,TGTGCCAGTAGGGCGGGAGGGGGACTAGCCAAAAACATTCAGTACTTC,CASRAGGGLAKNIQYF
NA,TRBV27,TRBJ2-3,TRBD2,TGTGCCAGTACTAGCGGGGGGTTCACAGATACGCAGTATTTT,CASTSGGFTDTQYF
NA,TRBV9,TRBJ1-2,NA,TGTGCCAGCAGCGTAGCGTGGGGGGCTGACTATGGCTACACCTTC,CASSVAWGADYGYTF
NA,TRBV18,TRBJ1-5,TRBD1,TGTGCCAGCTCACATGACAGGGGACGACAGCCCCAGCATTTT,CASSHDRGRQPQHF
NA,TRBV7-3,TRBJ2-3,TRBD2,TGTGCCAGCAGCTCTAGCGGTAGCACAGATACGCAGTATTTT,CASSSSGSTDTQYF
NA,TRBV6-6,TRBJ1-4,TRBD1,TGTGCCAGCAGTAAACGGACAGGGAATGAAAAACTGTTTTTT,CASSKRTGNEKLFF
NA,TRBV25-1,TRBJ1-1,NA,TGTGCCAGCAAGGTCGGGGCGCAGGGGTCTGCTTTCTTT,CASKVGAQGSAFF
NA,TRBV18,TRBJ1-2,TRBD1,TGTGCCAGCTCACCGGGCACAGGGGACACCGCAGGGTATGGCTACACCTTC,CASSPGTGDTAGYGYTF
NA,TRBV10-1,TRBJ2-1,NA,TGCGCCAGCAGTGAGTCGTGGGGGGGCCTCAATGAGCAGTTCTTC,CASSESWGGLNEQFF
NA,TRBV10-1,TRBJ2-3,NA,TGCGCCAGCCAAGAGGCAGGCACAGATACGCAGTATTTT,CASQEAGTDTQYF
NA,TRBV19,TRBJ2-1,NA,TGTGCCAGTAAAGGTAGAATGACAGCAACTTACAATGAGCAGTTCTTC,CASKGRMTATYNEQFF
NA,TRBV29-1,TRBJ1-1,NA,TGCAGCGCCAGGTTTGGCGTGGGGGACACTGAAGCTTTCTTT,CSARFGVGDTEAFF
NA,TRBV29-1,TRBJ1-1,TRBD1,TGCAGCGTTACTAAGGGACAGCTGAACACTGAAGCTTTCTTT,CSVTKGQLNTEAFF
NA,TRBV6-1,TRBJ1-3,NA,TGTGCCAGCAGTGAAGCGCCACGGACCATATATTTT,CASSEAPRTIYF
NA,TRBV5-1,TRBJ1-1,TRBD1,TGCGCCAGCAGCTTTTCCAGGGGGGTCACTGAAGCTTTCTTT,CASSFSRGVTEAFF
NA,TRBV20-1,TRBJ1-2,NA,TGCAGTGCTAGACGGGGATATGGCTACACCTTC,CSARRGYGYTF
NA,TRBV9,TRBJ2-7,TRBD2,TGTGCCAGCAGCCCTCGGGAGGGGGTTGACGAGCAGTACTTC,CASSPREGVDEQYF
NA,TRBV19,TRBJ1-5,NA,TGTGCCAGTAGTATCGGGGGGCTTATTTATCAGCCCCAGCATTTT,CASSIGGLIYQPQHF
NA,TRBV19,TRBJ1-1,NA,TGTGCCAGTAGTACCTCCGGGACAGAAGCTTTCTTT,CASSTSGTEAFF
NA,TRBV6-6,TRBJ1-2,NA,TGTGCCAGCAGTTACCCTATCGGTCCCCTATTTTGGACCTTC,CASSYPIGPLFWTF
NA,TRBV5-1,TRBJ2-7,NA,TGCGCCAGCAGCTTGGCCCGGCCCCGGGGGTTGGACGAGCAGTACTTC,CASSLARPRGLDEQYF
NA,TRBV6-6,TRBJ1-1,TRBD1,TGTGCCAGCAGTTACACCGGACAGGTGAACACTGAAGCTTTCTTT,CASSYTGQVNTEAFF
few,TRBV6-1,TRBJ2-4,NA,TGTGCCAGCAGTGAAAGAGGTGTAATTCAGTACTTC,CASSERGVIQYF
NA,TRBV19,TRBJ1-2,TRBD1,TGTGCCAGTAGTATTTCGACAGGGGGCGTCCAAGTTACCTCCTTC,CASSISTGGVQVTSF
NA,TRBV5-4,TRBJ2-1,NA,TGTGCCAGCAGCTTGGATGGGGGGACAGTCACCTACAATGAGCAGTTCTTC,CASSLDGGTVTYNEQFF
NA,TRBV21-1,TRBJ1-2,NA,TGTGCCAGCAGCAAAGCGCCGGGGACGGACCCGGGCTACACCTTC,CASSKAPGTDPGYTF
NA,TRBV6-5,TRBJ1-4,TRBD1,TGTGCCAGCACCGACAGGGGGAAACTGTTTTTT,CASTDRGKLFF
NA,TRBV15,TRBJ2-3,NA,TGTGCCACCAGCAGAGGTAGGGCAGGGCCCACAGATACGCAGTATTTT,CATSRGRAGPTDTQYF
once,TRBV6-1,TRBJ2-7,NA,TGTGCCAACTGGCCTACGGACTACGAGCAGTACTTC,CANWPTDYEQYF
NA,TRBV14,TRBJ2-5,NA,TGTGCCAGCAGCCTTAGCTCAGGGGTCGTAGAGACCCAGTACTTC,CASSLSSGVVETQYF